These 7 T cell receptor beta chains share one sample of origin, sequenced in a study of early T cells in non-severe SARS-CoV-2 infection. In TCRdb, the 5' RACE reads were re-called with MiXCR into one record per CDR3 protein. Altogether roughly 51,000 distinct CDR3 sequences are present, roughly 7.6% being singletons, with the ten largest covering over 9.5%. Sequenced here: whole blood, sampled at baseline. These receptors were obtained from an adult who was a healthcare worker with PCR-confirmed SARS-CoV-2 infection or an uninfected control (not recorded which).

This clonotype was seen only a few times. The chain has TRBV11-2 and TRBJ2-1; D gene ambiguous. The CDR3 spans 13 residues. V was trimmed by 1 base and J by 4 bases, leaving 5 bases between them. Germline CDR1 is SGHAT and CDR2 is FQNNGV. CDR3 DNA sequence: TGTGCCAGCAGCTTAGCCCGATACAATGAGCAGTTCTTC. Translated: CASSLARYNEQFF.

This clonotype was observed a handful of times. The rearrangement uses TRBV4-1 and TRBJ2-1, with a weak D call TRBD1 (5 bases). Germline V gives CDR1 MGHRA, CDR2 YSYEKL. The V end lost 1 base, the J end lost 6 bases, and 16 bases lay between the germline ends. CDR3 length: 16 amino acids. The CDR3 DNA reads as TGCGCCAGCAGCCAAGTTAGGGGAAGGCGTGGCAATGAGCAGTTCTTC. Translation gives CASSQVRGRRGNEQFF.

This clonotype was counted ten times or more. V and J are TRBV20-1 and TRBJ2-7; perhaps TRBD2 as D (6 bases). CDR3 length equals 12 residues. Looked up from germline, CDR1 is DFQATT and CDR2 is SNEGSKA (reference sequence). The DNA for the CDR3 is TGCAGCCTGCGGGGCAATGGGAACGAGCAGTACTTC. It codes for CSLRGNGNEQYF.

This sequence joins TRBV5-1 and TRBJ2-2; TRBD1 might be the D (5 bases). The CDR3 runs 14 residues. Germline V CDR1 and CDR2: SGHRS, YFSETQ. V shed 0 bases and J shed 4 bases, with 7 bases lying between them. The chain's CDR3 is CASSLGQRTGELFF. The CDR3 bases are TGCGCCAGCAGCTTGGGACAGCGCACCGGGGAGCTGTTTTTT.

This chain connects TRBV29-1 to TRBJ1-1; no definite D call. This CDR3 spans 15 amino acids. Trimming shortened V by 5 bases and J by 1 base, and 17 bases separated the two germline ends. Germline CDR1 reads SQVTM; CDR2 reads ANQGSEA. The CDR3 region is CSVQPLGSRNTEAFF. In DNA form, the CDR3 reads TGCAGCGTTCAACCACTTGGGAGCAGGAACACTGAAGCTTTCTTT.

In its sample, this clonotype was seen many times. The chain has TRBV24-1 and TRBJ2-7; D unclear. This CDR3 is 10 amino acids long. Germline V gene lookup returns CDR1 KGHDR and CDR2 SFDVKD. V was clipped by 7 bases and J by 9 bases, with 9 bases between them. The CDR3 DNA sequence: TGTGCCACCAGCCCGACGACGCAGTACTTC. As protein: CATSPTTQYF.

This clonotype was seen many times. V usage is TRBV27 and J usage is TRBJ2-5; TRBD1 aligns across 9 bases. With 3 bases clipped from V and 5 bases from J, the junction kept 4 bases outside the gene matches. CDR1 is MNHEY and CDR2 is SMNVEV in the germline V gene (reference sequence). The CDR3 spans 14 residues. CDR3 sequence (DNA): TGTGCCAGCAGTTTTTCCGACAGGGGGGAGACCCAGTACTTC. Encoded protein: CASSFSDRGETQYF.